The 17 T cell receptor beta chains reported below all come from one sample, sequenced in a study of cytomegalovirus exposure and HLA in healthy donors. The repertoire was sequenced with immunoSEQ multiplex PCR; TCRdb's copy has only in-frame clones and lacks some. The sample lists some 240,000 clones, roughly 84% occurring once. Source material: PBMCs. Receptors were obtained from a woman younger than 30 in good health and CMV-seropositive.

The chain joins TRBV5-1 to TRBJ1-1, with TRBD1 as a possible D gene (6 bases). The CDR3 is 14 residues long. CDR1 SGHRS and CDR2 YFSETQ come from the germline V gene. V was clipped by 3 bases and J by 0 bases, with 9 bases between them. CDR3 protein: CASSSGQMNTEAFF. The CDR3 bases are TGCGCCAGCAGCTCCGGACAGATGAACACTGAAGCTTTCTTT.

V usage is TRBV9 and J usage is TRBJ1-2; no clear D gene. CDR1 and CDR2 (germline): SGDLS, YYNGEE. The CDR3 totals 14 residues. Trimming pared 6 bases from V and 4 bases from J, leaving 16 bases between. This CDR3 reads CASTSYHSLYGYTF. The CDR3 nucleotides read TGTGCCAGCACCTCGTACCACTCTCTCTATGGCTACACCTTC.

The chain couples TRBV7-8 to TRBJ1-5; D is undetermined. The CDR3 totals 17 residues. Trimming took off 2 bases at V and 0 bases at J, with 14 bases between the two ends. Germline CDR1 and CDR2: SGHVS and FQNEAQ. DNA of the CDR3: TGTGCCAGCAGCTTATCCGCAGGAGGAAATAGCAATCAGCCCCAGCATTTT. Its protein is CASSLSAGGNSNQPQHF. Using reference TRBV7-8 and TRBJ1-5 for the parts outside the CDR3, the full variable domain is GAGVSQSPRYKVAKRGQDVALRCDPISGHVSLFWYQQALGQGPEFLTYFQNEAQLDKSGLPSDRFFAERPEGSVSTLKIQRTQQEDSAVYLCASSLSAGGNSNQPQHFGDGTRLSIL.

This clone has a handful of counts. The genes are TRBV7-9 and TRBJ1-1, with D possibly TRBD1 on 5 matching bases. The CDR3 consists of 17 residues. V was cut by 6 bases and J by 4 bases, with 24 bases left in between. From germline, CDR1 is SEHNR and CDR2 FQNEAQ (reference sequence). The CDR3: CASRLIGTGSGGTEAFF. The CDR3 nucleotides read TGTGCCAGCAGACTAATTGGTACAGGCTCGGGGGGCACTGAAGCTTTCTTT.

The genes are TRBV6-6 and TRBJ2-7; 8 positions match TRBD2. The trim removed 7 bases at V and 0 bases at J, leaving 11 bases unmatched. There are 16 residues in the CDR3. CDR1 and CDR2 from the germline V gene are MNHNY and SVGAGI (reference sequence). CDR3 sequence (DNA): TGTGCCAGCATCCCTAGAGGTAGCGGGGCCTCCTACGAGCAGTACTTC. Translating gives CASIPRGSGASYEQYF.

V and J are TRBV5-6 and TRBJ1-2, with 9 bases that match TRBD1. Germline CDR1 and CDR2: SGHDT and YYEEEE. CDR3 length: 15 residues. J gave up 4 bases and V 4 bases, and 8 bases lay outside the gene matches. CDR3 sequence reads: CASSPETGGSYGYTF. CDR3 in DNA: TGTGCCAGCAGCCCCGAGACAGGGGGGAGCTATGGCTACACCTTC.

The CDR3 coding sequence is TGTGCCAGCAGTTACTCCCTAGCGGTTTCCCAAGAGACCCAGTACTTC. This translates into CASSYSLAVSQETQYF. This rearrangement joins TRBV6-5 to TRBJ2-5, with 7 bases lining up with TRBD2. Germline CDR1 reads MNHEY; CDR2 reads SVGAGI. CDR3 length equals 16 residues. With 0 bases clipped from V and 1 base from J, the junction kept 5 bases outside the gene matches.

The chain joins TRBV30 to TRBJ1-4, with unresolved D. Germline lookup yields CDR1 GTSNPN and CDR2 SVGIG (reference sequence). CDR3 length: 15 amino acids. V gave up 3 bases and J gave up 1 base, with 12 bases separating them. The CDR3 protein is CAWRFGTVTNEKLFF. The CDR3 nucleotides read TGTGCCTGGAGATTTGGAACAGTAACTAATGAAAAACTGTTTTTT.

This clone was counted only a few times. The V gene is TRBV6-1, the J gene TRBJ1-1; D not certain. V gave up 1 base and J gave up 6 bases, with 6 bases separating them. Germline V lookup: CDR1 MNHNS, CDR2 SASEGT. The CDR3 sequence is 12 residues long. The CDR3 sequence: CASSEGGSEAFF. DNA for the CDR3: TGTGCCAGCAGTGAAGGCGGGTCTGAAGCTTTCTTT.

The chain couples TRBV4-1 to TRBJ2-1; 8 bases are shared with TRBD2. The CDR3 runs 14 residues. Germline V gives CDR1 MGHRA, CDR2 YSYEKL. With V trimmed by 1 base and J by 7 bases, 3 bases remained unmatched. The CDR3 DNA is TGCGCCAGCAGCCAAGCGTTAGCGGGAAATGAGCAGTTCTTC. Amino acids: CASSQALAGNEQFF.

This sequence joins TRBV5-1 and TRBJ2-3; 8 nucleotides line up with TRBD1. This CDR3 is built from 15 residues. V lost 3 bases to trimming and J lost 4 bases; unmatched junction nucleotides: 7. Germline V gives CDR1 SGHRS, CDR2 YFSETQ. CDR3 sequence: CASSSSGGFADTQYF. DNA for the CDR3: TGCGCCAGCAGCTCGTCAGGGGGCTTCGCAGATACGCAGTATTTT.

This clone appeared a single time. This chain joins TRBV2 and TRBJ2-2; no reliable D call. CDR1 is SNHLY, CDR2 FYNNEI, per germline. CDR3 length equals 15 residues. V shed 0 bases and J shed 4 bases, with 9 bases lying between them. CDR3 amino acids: CASSEAPEITGELFF. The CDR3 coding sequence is TGTGCCAGCAGTGAAGCTCCAGAAATCACCGGGGAGCTGTTTTTT.

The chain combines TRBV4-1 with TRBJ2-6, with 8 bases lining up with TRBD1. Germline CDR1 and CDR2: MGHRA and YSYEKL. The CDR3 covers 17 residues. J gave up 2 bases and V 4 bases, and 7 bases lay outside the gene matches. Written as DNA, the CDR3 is TGCGCCAGCAGCCCGGGACAGGCGCCTGCTGGGGCCAACGTCCTGACTTTC. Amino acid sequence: CASSPGQAPAGANVLTF.

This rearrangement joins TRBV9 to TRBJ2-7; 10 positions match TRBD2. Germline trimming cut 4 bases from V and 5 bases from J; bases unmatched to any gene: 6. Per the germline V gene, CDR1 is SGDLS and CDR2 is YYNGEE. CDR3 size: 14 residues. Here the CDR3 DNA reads TGTGCCAGCAGCCTAGCGGGAGAGCTCGACGAGCAGTACTTC. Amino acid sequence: CASSLAGELDEQYF.

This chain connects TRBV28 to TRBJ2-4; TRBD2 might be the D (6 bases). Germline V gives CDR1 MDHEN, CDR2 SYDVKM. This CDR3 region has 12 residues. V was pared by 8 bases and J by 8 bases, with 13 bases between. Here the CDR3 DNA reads TGTGCCAGCGTCGGGGGAAGGGACATTCAGTACTTC. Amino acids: CASVGGRDIQYF.

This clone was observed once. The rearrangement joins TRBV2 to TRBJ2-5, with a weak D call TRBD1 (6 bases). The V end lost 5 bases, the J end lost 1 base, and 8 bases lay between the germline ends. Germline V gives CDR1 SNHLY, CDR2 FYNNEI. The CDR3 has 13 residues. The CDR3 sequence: CASSKDSQETQYF. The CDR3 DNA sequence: TGTGCCAGCAGTAAGGACAGCCAAGAGACCCAGTACTTC.

The CDR3 nucleotides are TGTGCCAGCAGCTCACAGGGTACCCTACGGGAGCAGTACTTC. As protein: CASSSQGTLREQYF. The genes are TRBV5-6 and TRBJ2-7; D is perhaps TRBD1 (6 bases). This CDR3 has 14 amino acids. Germline V CDR1 and CDR2: SGHDT, YYEEEE. Trimming left V 3 bases short and J 7 bases short, with 17 bases between. The whole variable domain, filled in from reference TRBV5-6 and TRBJ2-7, reads DAGVTQSPTHLIKTRGQQVTLRCSPKSGHDTVSWYQQALGQGPQFIFQYYEEEERQRGNFPDRFSGHQFPNYSSELNVNALLLGDSALYLCASSSQGTLREQYFGPGTRLTVT.